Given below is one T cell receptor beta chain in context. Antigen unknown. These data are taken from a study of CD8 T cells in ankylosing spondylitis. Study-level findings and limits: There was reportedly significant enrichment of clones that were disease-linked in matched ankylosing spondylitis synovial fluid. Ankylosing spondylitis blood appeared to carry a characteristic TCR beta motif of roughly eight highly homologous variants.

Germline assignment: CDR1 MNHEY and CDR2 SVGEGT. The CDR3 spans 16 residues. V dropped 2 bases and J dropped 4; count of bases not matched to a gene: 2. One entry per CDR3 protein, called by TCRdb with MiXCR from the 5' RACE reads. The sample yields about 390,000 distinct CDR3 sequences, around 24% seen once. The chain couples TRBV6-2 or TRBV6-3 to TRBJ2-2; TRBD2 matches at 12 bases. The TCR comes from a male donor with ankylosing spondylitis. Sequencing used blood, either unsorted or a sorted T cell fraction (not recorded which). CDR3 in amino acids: CASSYASGRGTGELFF. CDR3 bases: TGTGCCAGCAGTTACGCTAGCGGGAGGGGCACCGGGGAGCTGTTTTTT.